This is a list of T cell receptor beta chains from one sample in a study of T cells in Graves' hyperthyroidism and ophthalmopathy. Using its own MiXCR run on the multiplex PCR reads, TCRdb lists one record per CDR3 protein. The sample gives about 700,000 distinct CDR3 sequences, 14% of which show up once; roughly 10% is in the top ten. The sample taken for sequencing was blood. The receptors originated from a woman aged 18-29 years with Graves' hyperthyroidism. The CDR3 runs from the conserved cysteine through the conserved F or W. A D gene is named only where the DNA matches it firmly. Clone size is shown for a subset of rows, as once, few, many or a class of expanded clone.

clone size	V gene	D gene	CDR3 length	J gene	CDR3 protein	CDR3 DNA
many	TRBV6-1	-	15	TRBJ1-5	CASSRSTGANQPQHF	TGTGCCAGCAGCCGGTCCACAGGCGCTAATCAGCCCCAGCATTTT
many	TRBV7-3	-	13	TRBJ2-3	CASSVPVTDTQYF	TGTGCCAGCAGCGTGCCCGTGACAGATACGCAGTATTTT
-	TRBV20-1	TRBD1	13	TRBJ1-4	CSANTGEAEKLFF	TGCAGTGCCAATACAGGGGAGGCTGAAAAACTGTTTTTT
few	TRBV5-4	-	13	TRBJ2-7	CASSCQDCYEQYF	TGTGCCAGCAGTTGCCAAGACTGCTACGAGCAGTACTTC
few	TRBV6-1	TRBD1	18	TRBJ1-1	CATSKIPPREGANTEAFF	TGTGCCACCAGCAAAATCCCCCCACGGGAGGGGGCGAACACTGAAGCTTTCTTT
-	TRBV19	-	15	TRBJ1-3	CASRSGDARGNTIYF	TGTGCCAGTAGATCGGGGGATGCGAGGGGAAACACCATATATTTT
few	TRBV13	-	16	TRBJ2-7	CASSLGGSGLLYEQYF	TGTGCCAGCAGCTTAGGAGGAAGCGGACTCCTCTACGAGCAGTACTTC
-	TRBV27	-	14	TRBJ1-2	CASSFYLGAYGYTF	TGTGCCAGCAGTTTCTATCTAGGGGCTTATGGCTACACCTTC
-	TRBV3-1	TRBD2	15	TRBJ2-5	CASSPGAGGPAPEYF	TGTGCCAGCAGCCCGGGAGCGGGGGGGCCCGCTCCGGAGTACTTC
many	TRBV11-2	-	11	TRBJ2-1	CASSFGYEQFF	TGTGCCAGCAGCTTTGGATATGAGCAGTTCTTC
-	TRBV7-2	TRBD2	13	TRBJ2-7	CASSSRLADEQYF	TGTGCCAGCAGCTCCCGACTAGCGGACGAGCAGTACTTC
many	TRBV2	-	16	TRBJ1-4	CASRDPARPLSEKLFF	TGTGCCAGCAGAGATCCAGCCAGGCCCTTGAGTGAAAAACTGTTTTTT
few	TRBV14	-	14	TRBJ2-1	CASSHRRVYNEQFF	TGTGCCAGCAGCCACCGCCGCGTATACAATGAGCAGTTCTTC
few	TRBV6-1	TRBD1	14	TRBJ1-5	CASSYRGQNQPQHF	TGTGCCAGCAGTTACCGGGGACAGAATCAGCCCCAGCATTTT
-	TRBV6-5	TRBD1	17	TRBJ2-2	CASSYRTSGGIPGELFF	TGTGCCAGCAGTTACCGCACCTCAGGGGGTATTCCCGGGGAGCTGTTTTTT
-	TRBV20-1	-	14	TRBJ2-7	CSARDQRHLYEQYF	TGCAGTGCTAGAGATCAAAGACACCTCTACGAGCAGTACTTC
many	TRBV2	TRBD2	15	TRBJ2-1	CASSEGLAGWDEQFF	TGTGCCAGCAGTGAAGGACTAGCGGGATGGGATGAGCAGTTCTTC
-	TRBV9	-	13	TRBJ2-4	CASSLRFADIQYF	TGTGCCAGCAGCTTAAGGTTCGCGGACATTCAGTACTTC
few	TRBV3-1	-	14	TRBJ2-7	CASSQGLRPHEQYF	TGTGCCAGCAGCCAAGGGCTCCGGCCCCACGAGCAGTACTTC
-	TRBV14	TRBD2	18	TRBJ2-3	CASSQEPSGTSYTDTQYF	TGTGCCAGCAGCCAAGAACCTAGCGGGACGTCGTACACAGATACGCAGTATTTT
few	TRBV12-3/TRBV12-4	TRBD2	22	TRBJ2-1	CASSPLHAASGDFLSSYNEQFF	TGTGCCAGCAGCCCACTGCACGCGGCTAGCGGCGATTTCTTAAGCTCCTACAATGAGCAGTTCTTC
many	TRBV2	-	14	TRBJ1-4	CASSVGSTNEKLFF	TGTGCCAGCAGTGTGGGGTCAACTAATGAAAAACTGTTTTTT
many	TRBV2	-	15	TRBJ2-2	CASSEAITGTGELFF	TGTGCCAGCAGTGAAGCTATCACAGGGACCGGGGAGCTGTTTTTT
-	TRBV12-3/TRBV12-4	-	12	TRBJ2-7	CASSLSQIEQYF	TGTGCCAGCAGTTTAAGCCAGATCGAGCAGTACTTC
-	TRBV7-2	-	13	TRBJ2-4	CASSLNLRNIQYF	TGTGCCAGCAGCCTGAACCTGAGAAACATTCAGTACTTC
many	TRBV20-1	TRBD2	16	TRBJ2-1	CSATAGLAGAGGEQFF	TGCAGTGCTACCGCGGGCCTAGCGGGCGCCGGTGGTGAGCAGTTCTTC
few	TRBV12-3/TRBV12-4	-	14	TRBJ1-6	CASSLRRYNPPLHF	TGTGCCAGCAGTTTGCGGCGGTATAATCCACCCCTCCACTTT
-	TRBV7-9	TRBD2	17	TRBJ2-3	CASSLMSSGSDWDTQYF	TGTGCCAGCAGCTTAATGTCCAGCGGGAGTGATTGGGATACGCAGTATTTT
-	TRBV10-3	TRBD1	13	TRBJ2-7	CAIRGTGDYEQYF	TGTGCCATCAGGGGGACAGGCGACTACGAGCAGTACTTC
many	TRBV11-2	-	16	TRBJ2-7	CASSLLSRGGSYEQYF	TGTGCCAGCAGCTTACTTTCGAGGGGGGGGTCCTACGAGCAGTACTTC
many	TRBV12-3/TRBV12-4	-	15	TRBJ1-2	CASSLSPGGNYGYTF	TGTGCCAGCAGTTTAAGCCCCGGGGGCAACTATGGCTACACCTTC
-	TRBV29-1	TRBD2	13	TRBJ2-1	CSAQSGGHNEQFF	TGCAGCGCCCAAAGCGGGGGGCACAATGAGCAGTTCTTC
many	TRBV24-1	TRBD2	15	TRBJ2-3	CATSERGKSTDTQYF	TGTGCCACCAGTGAGCGGGGGAAAAGCACAGATACGCAGTATTTT
-	TRBV7-3	TRBD2	15	TRBJ2-2	CASSSTSGLTGELFF	TGTGCCAGCAGCTCGACTAGCGGGCTAACCGGGGAGCTGTTTTTT
many	TRBV20-1	-	18	TRBJ2-7	CSAAQRIRKQVGFYEQYF	TGCAGTGCTGCACAAAGGATCAGGAAACAGGTTGGCTTCTACGAGCAGTACTTC
many	TRBV18	TRBD1	18	TRBJ1-1	CASSPPGTGETMNTEAFF	TGTGCCAGCTCACCACCAGGGACAGGGGAAACCATGAACACTGAAGCTTTCTTT
-	TRBV5-1	TRBD2	16	TRBJ2-5	CASSSGLAGAIETQYF	TGCGCCAGCAGCTCTGGACTAGCGGGAGCTATTGAGACCCAGTACTTC
many	TRBV12-3/TRBV12-4	-	14	TRBJ1-2	CASSRRVASYGYTF	TGTGCCAGCAGTCGCAGGGTTGCCTCGTATGGCTACACCTTC
many	TRBV3-1	TRBD1	15	TRBJ1-3	CASSQEPGGGNTIYF	TGTGCCAGCAGCCAAGAGCCAGGGGGTGGAAACACCATATATTTT
few	TRBV2	TRBD2	15	TRBJ2-7	CASSDLLAGGYEQYF	TGTGCCAGCAGTGACCTGCTAGCGGGAGGCTACGAGCAGTACTTC
few	TRBV11-1	TRBD2	15	TRBJ2-1	CASSLLAMHLNEQFF	TGTGCCAGCAGCCTACTAGCGATGCACCTCAATGAGCAGTTCTTC
many	TRBV3-1	-	12	TRBJ2-1	CASSQRYGQQFF	TGTGCCAGCAGCCAGCGTTATGGACAGCAGTTCTTC
few	TRBV6-9	TRBD1	15	TRBJ1-5	CASSSLGQPNQPQHF	TGTGCCAGCAGTTCCCTGGGACAGCCTAATCAGCCCCAGCATTTT
few	TRBV6-1	TRBD1	11	TRBJ1-1	CASRSQGPAFF	TGTGCCAGCAGGTCACAGGGGCCAGCTTTCTTT
-	TRBV9	-	13	TRBJ2-7	CASSVRLWGRQYF	TGTGCCAGCAGCGTCCGCCTGTGGGGTCGTCAGTACTTC
many	TRBV5-1	TRBD2	17	TRBJ2-1	CASSLARTSGSTDEQFF	TGCGCCAGCAGCTTGGCCCGGACTAGCGGGAGTACGGATGAGCAGTTCTTC
-	TRBV7-2	-	16	TRBJ1-5	CASSLVVGGKRRPQHF	TGTGCCAGCAGCTTAGTGGTTGGAGGGAAGCGTCGGCCCCAGCATTTT
many	TRBV2	TRBD1	13	TRBJ2-7	CASRAGTAYEQYF	TGTGCCAGCAGGGCCGGGACAGCTTACGAGCAGTACTTC
many	TRBV11-2	TRBD1	15	TRBJ2-1	CASSAHRGPYNEQFF	TGTGCCAGCAGCGCACACAGGGGGCCCTACAATGAGCAGTTCTTC
-	TRBV20-1	TRBD1	16	TRBJ2-7	CSAKRTGPLGSYEQYF	TGCAGTGCTAAGAGGACAGGGCCCTTAGGGTCCTACGAGCAGTACTTC
few	TRBV11-2	-	18	TRBJ2-6	CASSLWFGSNSGANVLTF	TGTGCCAGCAGCTTATGGTTCGGGTCGAACTCTGGGGCCAACGTCCTGACTTTC
many	TRBV2	-	13	TRBJ1-6	CASTTQGNLPLHF	TGTGCCAGCACTACGCAGGGAAATTTACCCCTCCACTTT
many	TRBV4-3	TRBD1	15	TRBJ1-5	CASSQGTGINQPQHF	TGCGCCAGCAGCCAAGGGACAGGTATCAATCAGCCCCAGCATTTT
many	TRBV5-1	TRBD2	16	TRBJ2-5	CASSFRTSGYQETQYF	TGCGCCAGCAGCTTCAGGACTAGCGGGTACCAAGAGACCCAGTACTTC